The T cell receptor (beta chain) under discussion was sequenced for a study of blood T cells in healthy people across ages. Through a sample-barcoded 5' primer and a J-beta primer mix, a second PCR was run for roughly 6 to 11 cycles. Via MiXCR, TCRdb re-called the 5' RACE reads, giving one row per CDR3 protein. The sample contains 630,000 or so distinct CDR3 sequences, approximately 30% of which appear only once. Trimming removed 7 bases from V and 2 bases from J, with 18 bases in between. CDR1 is MNHNY, CDR2 SVGAGI, per germline (reference sequence). The CDR3 is 15 amino acids. This clonotype was seen at least ten times. Every sample gave at least 5 micrograms of total RNA when it was extracted.

The specimen was blood. The sequence derives from a woman of 80 years or more in good health. V and J are TRBV6-6 and TRBJ2-7; D gene ambiguous. The DNA of the CDR3 is TGTGCCAGCACCTCCATAGTCCAAGGGACCTACGAGCAGTACTTC. Protein sequence: CASTSIVQGTYEQYF.